Described below is a single T cell receptor beta chain sequence and its context. Its antigen remains unknown. This specimen comes from a study of T cell responses to AZD1222 COVID-19 vaccine. General study points: Unmutated variant regions are reportedly the target of nearly half of TCRs that are spike-specific. Regions 160-218 and 743-854 dominated among vaccine-associated CD4 TCRs spanning spike.

The repertoire was sequenced with immunoSEQ multiplex PCR; TCRdb's copy has only in-frame clones and lacks some. This sample has approximately 130,000 clones, with under 95% found just once. The CDR3 sequence is 15 residues long. Germline loops: CDR1 MNHEY, CDR2 SVGAGI. Trimming shortened V by 5 bases and J by 9 bases, and 22 bases separated the two germline ends. Sequenced material: peripheral blood, taken on day 0 of AZD1222 vaccination. The chain combines TRBV6-5 with TRBJ1-2, with D maybe TRBD1 (6 bases). The TCR originated in an adult in good health. CDR3 residues: CASSTAMTGRGSYTF. The DNA of the CDR3 is TGTGCCAGCAGTACCGCTATGACAGGCCGGGGAAGCTACACCTTC.